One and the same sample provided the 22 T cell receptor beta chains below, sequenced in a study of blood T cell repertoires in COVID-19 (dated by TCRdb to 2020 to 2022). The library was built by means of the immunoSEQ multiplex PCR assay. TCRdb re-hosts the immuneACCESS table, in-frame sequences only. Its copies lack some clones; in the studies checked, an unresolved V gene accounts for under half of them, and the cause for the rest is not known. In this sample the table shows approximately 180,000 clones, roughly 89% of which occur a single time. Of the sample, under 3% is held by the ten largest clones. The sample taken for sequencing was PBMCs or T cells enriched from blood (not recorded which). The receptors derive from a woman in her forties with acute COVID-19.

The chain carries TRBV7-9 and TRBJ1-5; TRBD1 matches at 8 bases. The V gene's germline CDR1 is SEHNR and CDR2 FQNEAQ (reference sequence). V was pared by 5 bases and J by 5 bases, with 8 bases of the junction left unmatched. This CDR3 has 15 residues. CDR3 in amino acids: CASSPGTGEHQPQHF. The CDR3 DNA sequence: TGTGCCAGCAGCCCCGGGACAGGAGAGCATCAGCCCCAGCATTTT.

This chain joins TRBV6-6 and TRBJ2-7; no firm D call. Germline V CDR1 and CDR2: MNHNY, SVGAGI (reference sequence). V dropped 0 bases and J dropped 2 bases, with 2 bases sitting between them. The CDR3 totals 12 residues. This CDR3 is CASSYSTYEQYF. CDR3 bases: TGTGCCAGCAGTTACTCCACCTACGAGCAGTACTTC.

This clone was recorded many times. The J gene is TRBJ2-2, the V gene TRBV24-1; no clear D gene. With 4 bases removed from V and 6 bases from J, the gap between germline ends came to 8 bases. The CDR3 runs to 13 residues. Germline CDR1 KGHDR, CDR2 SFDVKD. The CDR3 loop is CATSETAAGELFF. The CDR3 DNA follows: TGTGCCACCAGTGAGACTGCCGCCGGGGAGCTGTTTTTT.

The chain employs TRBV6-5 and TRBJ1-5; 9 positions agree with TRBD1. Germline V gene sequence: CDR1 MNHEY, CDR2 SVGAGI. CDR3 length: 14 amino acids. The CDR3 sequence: CASTPGQGTQPQHF. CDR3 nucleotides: TGTGCTTCAACACCGGGACAGGGTACTCAGCCCCAGCATTTT.

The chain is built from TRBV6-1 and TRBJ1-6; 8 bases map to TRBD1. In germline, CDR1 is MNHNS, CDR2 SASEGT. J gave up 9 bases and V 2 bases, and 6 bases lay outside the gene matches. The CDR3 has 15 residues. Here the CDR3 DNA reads TGTGCCAGCAGTGAATCCCAGGGGGCTAGTTCACCCCTCCACTTT. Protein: CASSESQGASSPLHF.

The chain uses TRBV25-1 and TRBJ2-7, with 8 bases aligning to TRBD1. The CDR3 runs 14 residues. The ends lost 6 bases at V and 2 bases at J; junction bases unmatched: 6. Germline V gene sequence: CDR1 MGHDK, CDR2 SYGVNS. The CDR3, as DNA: TGTGCCAGCAGCCATGGGACAGGAGCCTACGAGCAGTACTTC. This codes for CASSHGTGAYEQYF.

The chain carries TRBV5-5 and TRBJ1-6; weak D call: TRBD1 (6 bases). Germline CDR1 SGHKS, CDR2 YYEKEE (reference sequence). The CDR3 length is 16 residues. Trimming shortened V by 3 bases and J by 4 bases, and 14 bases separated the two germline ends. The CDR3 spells CASSWGTPQYNSPLHF. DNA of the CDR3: TGTGCCAGCAGCTGGGGGACACCACAATATAATTCACCCCTCCACTTT.

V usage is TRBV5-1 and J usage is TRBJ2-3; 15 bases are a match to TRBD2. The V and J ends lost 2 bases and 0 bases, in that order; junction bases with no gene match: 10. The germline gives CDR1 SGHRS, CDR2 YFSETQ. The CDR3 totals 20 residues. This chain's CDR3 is CASSFVPGLAGGHSTDTQYF. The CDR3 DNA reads TGCGCCAGCAGCTTCGTCCCGGGACTAGCGGGGGGACATAGCACAGATACGCAGTATTTT. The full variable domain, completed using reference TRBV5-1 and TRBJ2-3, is KAGVTQTPRYLIKTRGQQVTLSCSPISGHRSVSWYQQTPGQGLQFLFEYFSETQRNKGNFPGRFSGRQFSNSRSEMNVSTLELGDSALYLCASSFVPGLAGGHSTDTQYFGPGTRLTVL.

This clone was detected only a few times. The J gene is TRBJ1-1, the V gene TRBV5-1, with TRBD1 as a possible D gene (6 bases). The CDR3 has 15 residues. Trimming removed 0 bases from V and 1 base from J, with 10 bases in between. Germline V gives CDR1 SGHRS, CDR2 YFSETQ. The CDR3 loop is CASSLARGGNTEAFF. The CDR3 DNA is TGCGCCAGCAGCTTGGCTCGAGGGGGGAACACTGAAGCTTTCTTT.

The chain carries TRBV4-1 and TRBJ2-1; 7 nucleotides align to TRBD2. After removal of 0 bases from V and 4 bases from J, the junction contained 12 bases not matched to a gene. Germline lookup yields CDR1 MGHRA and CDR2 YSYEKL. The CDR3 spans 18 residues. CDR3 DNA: TGCGCCAGCAGCCAAGAACCTAGCGGAGGAGTAGGTTACAATGAGCAGTTCTTC. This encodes CASSQEPSGGVGYNEQFF.

The CDR3, as DNA: TGTGCCAGTAGCAAACTAGCTAACTATGGCTACACCTTC. As protein: CASSKLANYGYTF. J is TRBJ1-2 and V is TRBV19; no clear D. Trimming shortened V by 6 bases and J by 0 bases, and 8 bases separated the two germline ends. Germline CDR1 reads LNHDA; CDR2 reads SQIVND (reference sequence). The CDR3 loop spans 13 amino acids. The full variable domain, its missing parts supplied by reference TRBV19 and TRBJ1-2, is DGGITQSPKYLFRKEGQNVTLSCEQNLNHDAMYWYRQDPGQGLRLIYYSQIVNDFQKGDIAEGYSVSREKKESFPLTVTSAQKNPTAFYLCASSKLANYGYTFGSGTRLTVV.

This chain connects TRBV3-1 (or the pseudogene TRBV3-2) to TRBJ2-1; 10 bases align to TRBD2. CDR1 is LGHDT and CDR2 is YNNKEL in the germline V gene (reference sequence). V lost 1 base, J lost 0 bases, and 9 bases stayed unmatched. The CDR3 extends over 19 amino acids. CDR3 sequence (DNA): TGTGCCAGCAGCCAAGGAGTTAGCGGGAGGCCGAGCTCCTACAATGAGCAGTTCTTC. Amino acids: CASSQGVSGRPSSYNEQFF.

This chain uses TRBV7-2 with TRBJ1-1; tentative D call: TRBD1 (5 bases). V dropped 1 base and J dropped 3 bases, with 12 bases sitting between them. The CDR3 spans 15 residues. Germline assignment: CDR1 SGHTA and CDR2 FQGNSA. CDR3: CASSLGGGHHTEAFF. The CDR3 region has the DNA TGTGCCAGCAGCTTAGGGGGCGGACACCACACTGAAGCTTTCTTT.

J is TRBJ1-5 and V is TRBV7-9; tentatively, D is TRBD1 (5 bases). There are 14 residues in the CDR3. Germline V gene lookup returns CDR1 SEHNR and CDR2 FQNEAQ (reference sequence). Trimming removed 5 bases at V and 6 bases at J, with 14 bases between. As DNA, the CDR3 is TGTGCCAGCAGCCATGGTGGGGGAGGTCAGCCCCAGCATTTT. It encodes CASSHGGGGQPQHF.

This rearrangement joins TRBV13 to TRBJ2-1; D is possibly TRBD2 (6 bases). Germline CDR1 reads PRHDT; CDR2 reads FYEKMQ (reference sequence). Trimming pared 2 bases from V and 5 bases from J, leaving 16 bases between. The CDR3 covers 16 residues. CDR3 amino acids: CASSLRSAGGNNEQFF. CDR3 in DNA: TGTGCCAGCAGCTTAAGGTCGGCCGGGGGTAACAATGAGCAGTTCTTC.

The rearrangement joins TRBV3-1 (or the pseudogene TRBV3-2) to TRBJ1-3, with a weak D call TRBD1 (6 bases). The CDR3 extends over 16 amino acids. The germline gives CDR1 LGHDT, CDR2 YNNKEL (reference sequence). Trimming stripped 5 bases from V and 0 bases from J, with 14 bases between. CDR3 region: CASSELGGLSGNTIYF. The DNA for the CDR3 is TGTGCCAGCAGCGAACTGGGGGGGCTCTCTGGAAACACCATATATTTT.

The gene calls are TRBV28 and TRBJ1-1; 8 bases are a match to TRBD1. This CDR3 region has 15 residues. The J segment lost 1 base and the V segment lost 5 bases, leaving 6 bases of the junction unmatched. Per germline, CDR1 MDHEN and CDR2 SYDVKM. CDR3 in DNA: TGTGCCAGCAGTCCTAGAGGGACAGGGAACACTGAAGCTTTCTTT. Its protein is CASSPRGTGNTEAFF.

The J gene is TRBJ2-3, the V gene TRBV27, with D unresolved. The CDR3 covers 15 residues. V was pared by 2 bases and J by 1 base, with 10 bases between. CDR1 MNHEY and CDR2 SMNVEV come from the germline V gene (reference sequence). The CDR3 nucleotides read TGTGCCAGCAGTTTAGCTCCAGGCCGCACAGATACGCAGTATTTT. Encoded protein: CASSLAPGRTDTQYF.

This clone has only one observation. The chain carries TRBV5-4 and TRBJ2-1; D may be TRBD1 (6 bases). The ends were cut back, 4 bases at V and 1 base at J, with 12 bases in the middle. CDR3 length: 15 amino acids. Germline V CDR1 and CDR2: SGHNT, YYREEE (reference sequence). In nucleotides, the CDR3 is TGTGCCAGCAGCCCAGGGGTTGTGTCCTACAATGAGCAGTTCTTC. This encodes CASSPGVVSYNEQFF.

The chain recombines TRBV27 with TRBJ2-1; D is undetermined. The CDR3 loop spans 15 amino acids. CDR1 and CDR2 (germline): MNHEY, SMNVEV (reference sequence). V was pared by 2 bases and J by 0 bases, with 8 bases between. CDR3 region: CASSLGRPSYNEQFF. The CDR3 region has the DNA TGTGCCAGCAGTTTAGGCAGGCCCTCCTACAATGAGCAGTTCTTC.

CDR3 sequence: CASSPGGGGRNIQYF. Written as DNA, the CDR3 is TGTGCCAGCAGCCCCGGTGGGGGAGGGAGAAACATTCAGTACTTC. The rearrangement joins TRBV6-5 to TRBJ2-4, with TRBD2 matching 7 bases. Germline V gene data show CDR1 as MNHEY and CDR2 as SVGAGI. This CDR3 contains 15 residues. With V trimmed by 6 bases and J by 6 bases, 11 bases remained unmatched.

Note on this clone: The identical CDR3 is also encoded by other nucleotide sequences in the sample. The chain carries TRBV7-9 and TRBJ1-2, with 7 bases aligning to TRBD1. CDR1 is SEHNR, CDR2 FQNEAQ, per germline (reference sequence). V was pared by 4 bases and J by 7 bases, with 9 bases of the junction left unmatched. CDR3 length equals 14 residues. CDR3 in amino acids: CASSSDRGLGGYTF. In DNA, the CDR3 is TGTGCCAGCAGCTCCGATAGGGGGCTTGGTGGCTACACCTTC. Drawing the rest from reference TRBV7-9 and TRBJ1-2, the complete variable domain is DTGVSQNPRHKITKRGQNVTFRCDPISEHNRLYWYRQTLGQGPEFLTYFQNEAQLEKSRLLSDRFSAERPKGSFSTLEIQRTEQGDSAMYLCASSSDRGLGGYTFGSGTRLTVV.